The source of this TCR beta chain is a study of STAT5B mutations in CD4+ large granular lymphocyte leukemia. Overall study results and limits: Compared with healthy controls (2/35), patient top clones favored TRBV06 (8/27). Higher CD4+ than CD8+ T-LGLL clonality might reflect small sample size.

The CDR3 runs 13 residues. Germline lookup yields CDR1 SNHLY and CDR2 FYNNEI. V lost 3 bases to trimming and J lost 3 bases, with 9 bases between them. TCRdb's table, derived via immunoSEQ multiplex PCR, lists solely in-frame clones and lacks some. The data contain about 30,000 clones, around 90% of them seen just once; the ten biggest clones take up around 3.5%. Points on this clone: Its antigen is still unknown.

The sequence came from a human donor in good health. The chain is built from TRBV2 and TRBJ2-7; tentatively, D is TRBD1 or TRBD2 (5 bases each). The sample was CD4+ T cells from blood buffy coats. CDR3 protein: CASSDGGYYEQYF. In DNA, the CDR3 is TGTGCCAGCAGTGATGGGGGTTACTACGAGCAGTACTTC.